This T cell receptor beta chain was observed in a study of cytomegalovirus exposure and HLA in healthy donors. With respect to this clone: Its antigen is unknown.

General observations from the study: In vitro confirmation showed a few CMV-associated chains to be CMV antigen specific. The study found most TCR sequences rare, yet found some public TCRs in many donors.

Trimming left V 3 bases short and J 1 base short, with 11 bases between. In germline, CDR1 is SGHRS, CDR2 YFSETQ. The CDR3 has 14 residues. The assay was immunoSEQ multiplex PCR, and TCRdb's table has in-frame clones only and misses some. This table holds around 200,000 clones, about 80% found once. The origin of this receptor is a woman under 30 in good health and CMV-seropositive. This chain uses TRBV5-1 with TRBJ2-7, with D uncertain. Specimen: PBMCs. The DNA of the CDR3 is TGCGCCAGCAGCTCCGCGGATATATCCTACGAGCAGTACTTC. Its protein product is CASSSADISYEQYF. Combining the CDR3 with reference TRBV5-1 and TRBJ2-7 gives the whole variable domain KAGVTQTPRYLIKTRGQQVTLSCSPISGHRSVSWYQQTPGQGLQFLFEYFSETQRNKGNFPGRFSGRQFSNSRSEMNVSTLELGDSALYLCASSSADISYEQYFGPGTRLTVT.